The present entry profiles one T cell receptor (beta chain) with its context. This specimen belongs to a study of blood T cell repertoires in COVID-19. In the study overall: Italy, Spain and the United States were the sources of the convalescent and acute COVID-19 samples. The cDNA or gDNA used as material had been derived from T cells, B-cell-depleted T cells, or PBMCs.

Study processing details: Amplification from reference gene primers served as the basis for estimated nucleated cell counts. Assay: immunoSEQ multiplex PCR; the TCRdb copy retains only in-frame clones and omits some. That table supplies the V and J calls and clone size; D and trimming were determined from the DNA. The repertoire consists of around 110,000 clones, with approximately 84% occurring once and the leading ten covering approximately 7%. Sequenced material: peripheral blood. The sequence was collected from a man in his 70s with active or convalescent COVID-19.

The CDR3 region has the DNA TGTGCCAGTAGTATAAACAGGGTCTCGAATCAGCCCCAGCATTTT. As protein: CASSINRVSNQPQHF. This chain links TRBV19 with TRBJ1-5; the D gene is possibly TRBD1 (6 bases). This CDR3 has 15 residues. CDR1 and CDR2 (germline): LNHDA, SQIVND (reference sequence). V was cut by 2 bases and J by 4 bases, with 12 bases left in between.